These T cell receptor beta chains were read from a single sample in a study of brain T cells in children with intractable seizures. Repertoires were generated with immunoSEQ multiplex PCR, while TCRdb's copy carries only in-frame clones and drops some. The sample has 300,000 to 400,000 clones; more than 85% are singletons. Source: peripheral blood, taken 5 to 6 months after surgery. These receptors were obtained from a boy under two years old with tuberous sclerosis and intractable seizures. The CDR3 runs from the conserved cysteine through the conserved F or W. D genes are given only for firm matches. Some rows have no size entry. The others give once, few or many, or a class for an expanded clone.

v_call: TRBV2
j_call: TRBJ2-1
clone_size: -
d_call: -
cdr3_aa: CASSLALEQFF
cdr3_nt: TGTGCCAGCAGTTTAGCGTTAGAGCAGTTCTTC

v_call: TRBV19
j_call: TRBJ2-2
clone_size: once
d_call: -
cdr3_aa: CATKMGPYTGELFF
cdr3_nt: TGTGCCACCAAGATGGGCCCTTATACCGGGGAGCTGTTTTTT

v_call: TRBV6-1
j_call: TRBJ1-4
clone_size: -
d_call: -
cdr3_aa: CASSDRSNEKLFF
cdr3_nt: TGTGCCAGCAGTGACAGGTCTAATGAAAAACTGTTTTTT

v_call: TRBV5-6
j_call: TRBJ2-3
clone_size: -
d_call: TRBD1
cdr3_aa: CASSWKGQVGTDTQYF
cdr3_nt: TGTGCCAGCAGCTGGAAGGGACAGGTGGGCACAGATACGCAGTATTTT

v_call: TRBV28
j_call: TRBJ1-2
clone_size: -
d_call: -
cdr3_aa: CASSFSQTTPYGYTF
cdr3_nt: TGTGCCAGCAGTTTCTCCCAGACTACCCCCTATGGCTACACCTTC

v_call: TRBV12-3/TRBV12-4
j_call: TRBJ1-1
clone_size: -
d_call: -
cdr3_aa: CASSGTTGTEAFF
cdr3_nt: TGTGCCAGCAGTGGAACAACCGGGACTGAAGCTTTCTTT

v_call: TRBV4-1
j_call: TRBJ2-3
clone_size: -
d_call: -
cdr3_aa: CASSPLGSPKHTDTQYF
cdr3_nt: TGCGCCAGCAGCCCCCTGGGTAGCCCGAAACACACAGATACGCAGTATTTT

v_call: TRBV6-5
j_call: TRBJ1-6
clone_size: -
d_call: TRBD1
cdr3_aa: CASSYSDRGSPLHF
cdr3_nt: TGTGCCAGCAGTTACTCGGACAGGGGTTCACCCCTCCACTTT

v_call: TRBV27
j_call: TRBJ2-7
clone_size: -
d_call: -
cdr3_aa: CASALKRLSTYEQYF
cdr3_nt: TGTGCCAGCGCCCTGAAAAGACTGAGCACCTACGAGCAGTACTTC

v_call: TRBV7-8
j_call: TRBJ1-2
clone_size: -
d_call: TRBD1
cdr3_aa: CASSPGTGARGYTF
cdr3_nt: TGTGCCAGCAGCCCGGGGACAGGGGCAAGGGGCTACACCTTC

v_call: TRBV7-9
j_call: TRBJ2-1
clone_size: -
d_call: TRBD2
cdr3_aa: CASSDTTSGRRAAYNEQFF
cdr3_nt: TGTGCCAGCAGCGACACGACTAGCGGGAGGAGGGCAGCCTACAATGAGCAGTTCTTC

v_call: TRBV29-1
j_call: TRBJ2-1
clone_size: -
d_call: TRBD1
cdr3_aa: CSVRQMGQGAVNEQFF
cdr3_nt: TGCAGCGTGCGGCAGATGGGACAGGGGGCGGTCAATGAGCAGTTCTTC

v_call: TRBV6-5
j_call: TRBJ2-5
clone_size: -
d_call: TRBD1
cdr3_aa: CASRPQGAKETQYF
cdr3_nt: TGTGCCAGCAGACCCCAGGGGGCGAAGGAGACCCAGTACTTC

v_call: TRBV30
j_call: TRBJ1-1
clone_size: once
d_call: TRBD1
cdr3_aa: CAWNRGTNTEAFF
cdr3_nt: TGTGCCTGGAACAGGGGGACGAACACTGAAGCTTTCTTT

v_call: TRBV6-6
j_call: TRBJ1-1
clone_size: -
d_call: -
cdr3_aa: CASSPWETEAFF
cdr3_nt: TGTGCCAGCAGCCCGTGGGAGACTGAAGCTTTCTTT